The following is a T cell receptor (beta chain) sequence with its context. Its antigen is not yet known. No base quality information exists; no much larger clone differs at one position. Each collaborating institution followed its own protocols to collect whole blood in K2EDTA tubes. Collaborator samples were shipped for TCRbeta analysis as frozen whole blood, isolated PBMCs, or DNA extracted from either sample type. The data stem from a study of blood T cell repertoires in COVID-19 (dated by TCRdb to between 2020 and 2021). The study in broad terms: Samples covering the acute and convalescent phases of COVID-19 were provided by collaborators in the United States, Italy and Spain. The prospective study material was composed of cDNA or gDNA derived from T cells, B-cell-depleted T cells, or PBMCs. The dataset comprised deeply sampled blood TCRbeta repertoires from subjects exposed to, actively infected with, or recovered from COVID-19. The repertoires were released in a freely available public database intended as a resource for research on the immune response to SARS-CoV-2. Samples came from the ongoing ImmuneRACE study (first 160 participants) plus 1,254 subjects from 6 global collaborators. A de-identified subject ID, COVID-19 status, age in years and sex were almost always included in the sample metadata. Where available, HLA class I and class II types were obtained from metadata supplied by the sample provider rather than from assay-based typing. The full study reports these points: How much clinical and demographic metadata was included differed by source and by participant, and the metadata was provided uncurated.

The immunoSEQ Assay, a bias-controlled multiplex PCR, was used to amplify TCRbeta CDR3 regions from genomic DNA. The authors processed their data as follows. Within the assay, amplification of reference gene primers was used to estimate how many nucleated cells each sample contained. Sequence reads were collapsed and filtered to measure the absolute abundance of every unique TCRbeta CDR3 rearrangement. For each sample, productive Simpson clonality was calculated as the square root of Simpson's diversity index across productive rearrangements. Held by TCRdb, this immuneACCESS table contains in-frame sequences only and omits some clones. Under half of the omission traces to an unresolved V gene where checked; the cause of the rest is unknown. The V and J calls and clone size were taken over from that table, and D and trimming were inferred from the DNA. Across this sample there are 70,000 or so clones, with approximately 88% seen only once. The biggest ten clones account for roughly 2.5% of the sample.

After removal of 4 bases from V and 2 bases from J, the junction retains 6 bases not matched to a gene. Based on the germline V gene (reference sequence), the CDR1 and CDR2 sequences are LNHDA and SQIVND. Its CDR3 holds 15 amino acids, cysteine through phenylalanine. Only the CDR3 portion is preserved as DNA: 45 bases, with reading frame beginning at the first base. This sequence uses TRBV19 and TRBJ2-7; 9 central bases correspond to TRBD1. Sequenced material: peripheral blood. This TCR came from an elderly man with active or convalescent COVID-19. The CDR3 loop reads CASSKSGQGPYEQYF. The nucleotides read TGTGCCAGTAGTAAATCGGGACAGGGCCCCTACGAGCAGTACTTC. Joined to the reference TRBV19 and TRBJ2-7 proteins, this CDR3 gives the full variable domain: DGGITQSPKYLFRKEGQNVTLSCEQNLNHDAMYWYRQDPGQGLRLIYYSQIVNDFQKGDIAEGYSVSREKKESFPLTVTSAQKNPTAFYLCASSKSGQGPYEQYFGPGTRLTVT.